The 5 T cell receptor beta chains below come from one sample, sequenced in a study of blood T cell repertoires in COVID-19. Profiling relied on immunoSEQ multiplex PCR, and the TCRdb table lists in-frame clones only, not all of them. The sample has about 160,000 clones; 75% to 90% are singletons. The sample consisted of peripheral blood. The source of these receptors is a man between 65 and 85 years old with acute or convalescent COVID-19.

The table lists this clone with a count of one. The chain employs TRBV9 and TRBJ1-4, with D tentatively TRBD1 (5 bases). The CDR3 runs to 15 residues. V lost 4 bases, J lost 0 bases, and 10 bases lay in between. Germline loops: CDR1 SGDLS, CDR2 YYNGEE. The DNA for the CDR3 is TGTGCCAGCAGCCCAGGGTTAACAACTAATGAAAAACTGTTTTTT. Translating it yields CASSPGLTTNEKLFF.

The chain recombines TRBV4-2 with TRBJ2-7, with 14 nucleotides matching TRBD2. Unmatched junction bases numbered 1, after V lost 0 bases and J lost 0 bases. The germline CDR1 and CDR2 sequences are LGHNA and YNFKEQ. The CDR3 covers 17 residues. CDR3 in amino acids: CASSQEGTSGSSYEQYF. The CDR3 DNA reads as TGTGCCAGCAGCCAAGAGGGGACTAGCGGGAGCTCCTACGAGCAGTACTTC.

The CDR3 here is CASSLEDSRLNTEAFF. DNA of the CDR3: TGCGCCAGCAGCTTGGAAGACTCCCGCTTGAACACTGAAGCTTTCTTT. The gene calls are TRBV5-1 and TRBJ1-1; D gene uncertain. Germline loops: CDR1 SGHRS, CDR2 YFSETQ. The V end was cut by 0 bases, the J end by 0 bases, with 12 bases between. The length of the CDR3 is 16 residues.

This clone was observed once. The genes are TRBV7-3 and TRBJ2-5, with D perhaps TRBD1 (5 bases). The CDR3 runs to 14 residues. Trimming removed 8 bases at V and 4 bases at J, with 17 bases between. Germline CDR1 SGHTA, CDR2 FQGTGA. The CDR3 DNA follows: TGTGCCAGCCCCGTCCGGTTTGGGGCAGAGACCCAGTACTTC. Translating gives CASPVRFGAETQYF.

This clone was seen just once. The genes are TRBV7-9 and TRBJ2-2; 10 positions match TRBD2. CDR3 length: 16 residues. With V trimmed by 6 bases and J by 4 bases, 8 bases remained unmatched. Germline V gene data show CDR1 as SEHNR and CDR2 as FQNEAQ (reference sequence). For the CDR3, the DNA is TGTGCCAGCAGTTTACCGGGACTAGCGAGCACCGGGGAGCTGTTTTTT. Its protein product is CASSLPGLASTGELFF. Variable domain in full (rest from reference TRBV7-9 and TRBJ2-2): DTGVSQNPRHKITKRGQNVTFRCDPISEHNRLYWYRQTLGQGPEFLTYFQNEAQLEKSRLLSDRFSAERPKGSFSTLEIQRTEQGDSAMYLCASSLPGLASTGELFFGEGSRLTVL.